There are a few counts of the clone carrying this T cell receptor beta chain. Its target is not known. The source of the sample is a study of T cell repertoires in cytomegalovirus infection. For the study at large: Shared public TCR beta signatures pointed to both CMV infection and a matching HLA type.

The germline V and J ends were trimmed by 3 bases and 3 bases, with 5 bases remaining between them. The CDR3 sequence is 12 residues long. Per the germline V gene, CDR1 is SGHNT and CDR2 is YENEEA. Study-wide results and caveats: The ex vivo response showed dominance by HLA-C-restricted CMV-specific TCR beta clonotypes.

MiXCR was run by TCRdb on the reads, yielding one entry per CDR3 protein. The sample has about 500,000 distinct CDR3 sequences, 30% to 40% seen once. The chain uses TRBV11-3 and TRBJ1-1; D is ambiguous. Sequences were derived from cultured PBMCs, sampled from culture after CMV antigen stimulation. This sequence was found in a human donor in good health (CMV status not recorded). Some clones in this sample may be carry-over from other donors' samples. CDR3 amino acids: CASSLPDTEAFF. Written as DNA, the CDR3 is TGTGCCAGCAGCTTGCCTGACACTGAAGCTTTCTTT.